These 2 T cell receptor beta chains originate from one sample sequenced in a study of shared clonotypes between healthy human individuals. Using immunoSEQ multiplex PCR, the repertoire was profiled, and TCRdb retains in-frame clones only, with some absent. Of about 1.1 million clones in the sample, about four fifths are singletons; the top ten hold 0.6% to 0.75%. Sequencing input: memory CD4+ T cells from PBMCs. Subset indicated: CD45RA-negative fraction. These receptors all stem from a man aged 18 to 29 in good health. Some clones in this sample may be carry-over from other donors' samples.

CDR3 region: CASSQATGSAQYF. Written as DNA, the CDR3 is TGCGCCAGCAGCCAAGCGACAGGGAGTGCGCAGTATTTT. The J gene is TRBJ2-3, the V gene TRBV4-3; TRBD1 matches 7 bases. Unmatched junction bases numbered 5, after V lost 1 base and J lost 10 bases. The CDR3 contains 13 residues. Germline V gene data show CDR1 as LGHNA and CDR2 as YSLEER.

The chain joins TRBV27 to TRBJ2-1; possibly TRBD2 for D (6 bases). The CDR3 is made up of 15 amino acids. V gave up 6 bases and J gave up 7 bases, with 19 bases separating them. Germline CDR1 and CDR2: MNHEY and SMNVEV (reference sequence). DNA of the CDR3: TGTGCCAGCAGCCCTCTAGGGACGGGGAGGAATGAGCAGTTCTTC. This codes for CASSPLGTGRNEQFF.